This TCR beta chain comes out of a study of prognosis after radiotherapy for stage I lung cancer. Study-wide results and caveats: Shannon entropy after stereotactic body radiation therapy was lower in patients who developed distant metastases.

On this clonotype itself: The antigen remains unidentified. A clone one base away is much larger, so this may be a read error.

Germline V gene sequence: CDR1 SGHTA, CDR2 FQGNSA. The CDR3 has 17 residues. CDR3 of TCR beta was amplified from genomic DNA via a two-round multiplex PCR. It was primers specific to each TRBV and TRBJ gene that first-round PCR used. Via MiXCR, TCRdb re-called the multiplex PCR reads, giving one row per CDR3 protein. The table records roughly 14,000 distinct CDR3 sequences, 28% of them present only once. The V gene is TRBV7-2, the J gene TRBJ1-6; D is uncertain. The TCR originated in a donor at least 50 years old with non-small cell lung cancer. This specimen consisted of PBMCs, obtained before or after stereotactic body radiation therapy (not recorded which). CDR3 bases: TGTGCCAACAGCTCAGGCCATAGAAACAATCGGATCTCACCCCTCCACTTT. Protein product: CANSSGHRNNRISPLHF.